This entry features one TCR beta chain sequence. This CDR3 has 14 residues. Looked up from germline, CDR1 is MNHEY and CDR2 is SVGAGI. V dropped 8 bases and J dropped 3 bases, with 16 bases sitting between them. The data derive from a study of blood T cell repertoires in COVID-19. At the level of the study: Some COVID-19 samples were acute and others convalescent; all came from the United States, Italy and Spain. T cells, B-cell-depleted T cells, or PBMCs provided the cDNA or gDNA that served as material.

Authors' processing steps: Reference gene primer amplification in the assay estimated nucleated cell counts. Assay: immunoSEQ multiplex PCR; the TCRdb copy retains only in-frame clones and omits some. V, J and clone size were drawn from that table, and D and trimming were deduced from the DNA. Here the sample spans some 190,000 clones, 88% being singletons. The chain couples TRBV6-5 to TRBJ2-5; maybe TRBD1 (5 bases). The receptor comes from a man aged 30 to 45 with acute or convalescent COVID-19. Material for sequencing was peripheral blood. The CDR3 sequence is CASRRLDSKETQYF. The CDR3 DNA reads as TGTGCCAGCCGAAGACTCGACAGTAAAGAGACCCAGTACTTC.